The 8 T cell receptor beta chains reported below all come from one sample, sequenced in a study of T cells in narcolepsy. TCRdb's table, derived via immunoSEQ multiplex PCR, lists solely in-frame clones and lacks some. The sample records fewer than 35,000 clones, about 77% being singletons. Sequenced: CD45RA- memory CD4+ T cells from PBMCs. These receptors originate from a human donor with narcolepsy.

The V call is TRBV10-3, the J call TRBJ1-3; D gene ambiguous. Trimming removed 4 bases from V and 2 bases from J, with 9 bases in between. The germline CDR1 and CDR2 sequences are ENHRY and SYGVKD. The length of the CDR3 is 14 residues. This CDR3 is CAISALDTGNTIYF. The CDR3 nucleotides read TGTGCCATCAGTGCCTTAGATACTGGAAACACCATATATTTT.

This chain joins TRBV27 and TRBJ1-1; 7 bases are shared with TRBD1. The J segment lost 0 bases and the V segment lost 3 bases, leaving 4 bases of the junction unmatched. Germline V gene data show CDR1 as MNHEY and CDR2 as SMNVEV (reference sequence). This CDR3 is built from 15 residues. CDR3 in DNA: TGTGCCAGCAGTTTTTTAGACAGGGTGAACACTGAAGCTTTCTTT. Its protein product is CASSFLDRVNTEAFF.

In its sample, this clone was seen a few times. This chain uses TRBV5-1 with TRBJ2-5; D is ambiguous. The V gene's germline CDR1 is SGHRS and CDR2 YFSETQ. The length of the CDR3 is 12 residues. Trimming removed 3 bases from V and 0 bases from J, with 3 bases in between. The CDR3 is CASSSNQETQYF. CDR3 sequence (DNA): TGCGCCAGCAGCTCCAACCAAGAGACCCAGTACTTC.

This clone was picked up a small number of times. CDR3 amino acids: CASRHEAGSYGYTF. The CDR3 region has the DNA TGTGCCAGCAGGCATGAAGCGGGGTCCTATGGCTACACCTTC. The V and J genes are TRBV13 and TRBJ1-2, with D uncertain. This CDR3 spans 14 amino acids. V was clipped by 6 bases and J by 4 bases, with 15 bases between them. Per germline, CDR1 PRHDT and CDR2 FYEKMQ (reference sequence).

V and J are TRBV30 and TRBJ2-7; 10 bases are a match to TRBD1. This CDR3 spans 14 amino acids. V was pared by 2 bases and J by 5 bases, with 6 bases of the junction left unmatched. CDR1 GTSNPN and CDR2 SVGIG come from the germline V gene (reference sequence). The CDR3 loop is CAWSPGQGFHEQYF. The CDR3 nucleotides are TGTGCCTGGAGTCCGGGACAGGGGTTCCACGAGCAGTACTTC.

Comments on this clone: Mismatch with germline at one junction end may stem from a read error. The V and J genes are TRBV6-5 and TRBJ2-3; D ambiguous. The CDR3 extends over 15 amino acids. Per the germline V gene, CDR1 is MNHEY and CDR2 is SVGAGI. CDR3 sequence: CASRGHSGFTDTRYF. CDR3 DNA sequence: TGTGCCAGCAGGGGCCATAGTGGATTCACAGATACGCGGTATTTT.

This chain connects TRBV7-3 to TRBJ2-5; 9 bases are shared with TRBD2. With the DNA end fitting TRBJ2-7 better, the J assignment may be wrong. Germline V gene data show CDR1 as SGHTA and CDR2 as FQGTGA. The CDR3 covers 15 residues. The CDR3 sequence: CASSPTGTSKDEQYF. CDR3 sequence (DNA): TGTGCCAGCAGCCCAACCGGGACTAGCAAGGACGAGCAGTACTTC.

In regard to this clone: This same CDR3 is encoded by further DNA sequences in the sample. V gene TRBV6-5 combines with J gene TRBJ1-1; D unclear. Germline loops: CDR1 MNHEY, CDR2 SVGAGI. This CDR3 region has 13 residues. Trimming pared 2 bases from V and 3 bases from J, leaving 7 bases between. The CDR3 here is CASSYLGDTEAFF. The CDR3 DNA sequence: TGTGCCAGCAGTTACCTCGGGGACACTGAAGCTTTCTTT.